Following are 10 T cell receptor beta chains from one sample sequenced in a study of cytomegalovirus exposure and HLA in healthy donors. The protocol was immunoSEQ multiplex PCR, while the TCRdb copy is restricted to in-frame clones and leaves out a portion. The table records 100,000 to 150,000 clones, approximately 86% of them present only once. The sequenced material came from PBMCs. These TCRs come from a man between 18 and 35 years old in good health and CMV-seropositive.

V and J are TRBV19 and TRBJ1-1, with 7 bases that match TRBD1. Germline lookup yields CDR1 LNHDA and CDR2 SQIVND (reference sequence). V shed 5 bases and J 5 bases; nucleotides not matched to a gene: 8. The CDR3 sequence is 14 residues long. The CDR3 spells CASSALTGVTEAFF. The CDR3 DNA reads as TGTGCCAGTAGTGCCCTCACAGGGGTAACTGAAGCTTTCTTT.

The genes are TRBV7-2 and TRBJ1-2; TRBD1 aligns across 9 bases. CDR1 is SGHTA and CDR2 is FQGNSA in the germline V gene. V lost 7 bases, J lost 4 bases, and 13 bases stayed unmatched. CDR3 length equals 16 residues. CDR3 coding DNA: TGTGCCAGCACCGGAGATGTGCGGGACAGGGTCTATGGCTACACCTTC. Translating it yields CASTGDVRDRVYGYTF.

The chain uses TRBV11-2 and TRBJ2-2; D remains unclear. Between the trimmed V and J ends, which lost 1 base and 6 bases, there was a span of 9 bases. This CDR3 has 14 residues. The germline V gene has CDR1 SGHAT and CDR2 FQNNGV. The CDR3: CASSLGVSAGELFF. The CDR3 bases are TGTGCCAGCAGCTTAGGAGTCTCTGCCGGGGAGCTGTTTTTT.

V and J are TRBV7-8 and TRBJ2-5, with TRBD2 matching 8 bases. The V gene end was trimmed by 3 bases and the J gene end by 5 bases; junction bases not matched to a gene: 2. The length of the CDR3 is 13 residues. Germline lookup yields CDR1 SGHVS and CDR2 FQNEAQ. This CDR3 reads CASSFQREETQYF. The CDR3 nucleotides are TGTGCCAGCAGCTTCCAGCGGGAGGAGACCCAGTACTTC.

The V and J genes are TRBV15 and TRBJ2-5; D is unclear. CDR1 LNHNV and CDR2 YYDKDF come from the germline V gene (reference sequence). Trimming stripped 1 base from V and 2 bases from J, with 8 bases between. CDR3 length: 14 amino acids. This CDR3 reads CATSRGLAQETQYF. The DNA for the CDR3 is TGTGCCACCAGCAGAGGACTGGCGCAAGAGACCCAGTACTTC.

The rearrangement joins TRBV6-6 to TRBJ1-2; D unclear. Trimming left V 2 bases short and J 1 base short, with 8 bases between. The CDR3 has 14 residues. The germline V gene has CDR1 MNHNY and CDR2 SVGAGI (reference sequence). The CDR3 DNA is TGTGCCAGCAGTTACAGTCAGATTAACTATGGCTACACCTTC. Translating it yields CASSYSQINYGYTF.

J is TRBJ2-7 and V is TRBV6-5, with 7 bases that match TRBD1. CDR1 MNHEY and CDR2 SVGAGI come from the germline V gene. The V and J ends lost 2 bases and 0 bases, in that order; junction bases with no gene match: 1. CDR3 size: 14 residues. DNA for the CDR3: TGTGCCAGCAGTTACGGGACAGACTCCTACGAGCAGTACTTC. Amino acid sequence: CASSYGTDSYEQYF.

The chain is built from TRBV5-6 and TRBJ2-7; D ambiguous. Germline-derived CDR1 and CDR2 are SGHDT and YYEEEE. The CDR3 contains 12 residues. V was trimmed by 4 bases and J by 2 bases, leaving 7 bases between them. CDR3 sequence: CASSIGAYEQYF. The CDR3 nucleotides are TGTGCCAGCAGCATCGGAGCCTACGAGCAGTACTTC. Combining the CDR3 with reference TRBV5-6 and TRBJ2-7 gives the whole variable domain DAGVTQSPTHLIKTRGQQVTLRCSPKSGHDTVSWYQQALGQGPQFIFQYYEEEERQRGNFPDRFSGHQFPNYSSELNVNALLLGDSALYLCASSIGAYEQYFGPGTRLTVT.

The rearrangement links TRBV4-1 to TRBJ1-5; D is ambiguous. Trimming stripped 1 base from V and 5 bases from J, with 3 bases between. Germline CDR1 and CDR2: MGHRA and YSYEKL. CDR3 length equals 12 residues. DNA for the CDR3: TGCGCCAGCAGCCAAGGAGATCAGCCCCAGCATTTT. Translating it yields CASSQGDQPQHF.

The chain recombines TRBV4-1 with TRBJ1-3, with a possible D match to TRBD1 (5 bases). Per germline, CDR1 MGHRA and CDR2 YSYEKL. The CDR3 has 16 residues. The germline V and J ends were trimmed by 3 bases and 3 bases, with 15 bases remaining between them. This chain's CDR3 is CASSQQIGVIGNTIYF. In DNA form, the CDR3 reads TGCGCCAGCAGCCAGCAGATAGGGGTAATTGGAAACACCATATATTTT.